These 18 T cell receptor beta chains share one sample of origin, sequenced in a study of T cell repertoires in ileal Crohn's disease. Assay used: immunoSEQ multiplex PCR; TCRdb lists only in-frame clones, some missing. The sample has around 1,800 clones, approximately 80% seen once. Sequencing used ileal tissue. Receptors originate from an adult with Crohn's disease.

The chain links TRBV18 to TRBJ2-1, with TRBD2 as a possible D gene (6 bases). Germline CDR1 and CDR2: KGHSH and LQKENI. The CDR3 has 16 residues. V lost 0 bases, J lost 9 bases, and 18 bases lay in between. CDR3 sequence reads: CASSPPSTSNRGEQFF. CDR3 in DNA: TGTGCCAGCTCACCACCGTCAACTAGCAATCGTGGTGAGCAGTTCTTC. Full variable domain (remainder filled in from reference TRBV18 and TRBJ2-1): NAGVMQNPRHLVRRRGQEARLRCSPMKGHSHVYWYRQLPEEGLKFMVYLQKENIIDESGMPKERFSAEFPKEGPSILRIQQVVRGDSAAYFCASSPPSTSNRGEQFFGPGTRLTVL.

The V call is TRBV9, the J call TRBJ2-7; no clear D gene. CDR1 SGDLS and CDR2 YYNGEE come from the germline V gene. V was shortened by 0 bases and J by 7 bases, with 17 bases between the two germline ends. The length of the CDR3 is 15 residues. The CDR3 DNA follows: TGTGCCAGCAGCGTAGGGGCAGGAATTAGAGAAGAGCAGTACTTC. Protein sequence: CASSVGAGIREEQYF.

J is TRBJ2-1 and V is TRBV6-1, with TRBD2 matching over 10 bases. The CDR3 totals 15 residues. The J segment lost 4 bases and the V segment lost 3 bases, leaving 3 bases of the junction unmatched. CDR1 and CDR2 (germline): MNHNS, SASEGT. CDR3 nucleotide sequence: TGTGCCAGCAGTGACGGAGCGGGGGGGTACAATGAGCAGTTCTTC. Its protein is CASSDGAGGYNEQFF.

The table lists this clone with a count of one. This chain joins TRBV25-1 and TRBJ1-5; D not certain. CDR1 is MGHDK, CDR2 SYGVNS, per germline. With 3 bases removed from V and 4 bases from J, the gap between germline ends came to 10 bases. CDR3 length: 14 residues. The DNA for the CDR3 is TGTGCCAGCAGTGACCATACGGTGAATCAGCCCCAGCATTTT. Its translation: CASSDHTVNQPQHF.

This chain uses TRBV7-2 with TRBJ2-1; D perhaps matches TRBD2 (5 bases). From germline, CDR1 is SGHTA and CDR2 FQGNSA. CDR3 size: 12 residues. The ends were cut back, 4 bases at V and 15 bases at J, with 16 bases in the middle. The CDR3 is CASSSEAVQRFF. The CDR3 DNA sequence: TGTGCCAGCAGCTCGGAAGCGGTCCAGAGGTTCTTC.

The chain links TRBV27 to TRBJ1-4; D remains unclear. Germline V gives CDR1 MNHEY, CDR2 SMNVEV (reference sequence). The CDR3 has 15 residues. Trimming cost V 2 bases and J 8 bases, with 15 bases left between them. This CDR3 is CASSLIPSLSEKLFF. CDR3 DNA: TGTGCCAGCAGTTTAATACCCAGTCTTTCGGAAAAACTGTTTTTT.

The genes are TRBV4-3 and TRBJ2-7; D uncertain. The V and J ends lost 0 bases and 4 bases respectively, with 4 bases between them. Germline V gives CDR1 LGHNA, CDR2 YSLEER. CDR3 length: 12 amino acids. CDR3 amino acids: CASSQDRYEQYF. For the CDR3, the DNA is TGCGCCAGCAGCCAAGACAGATACGAGCAGTACTTC.

The J gene is TRBJ2-1, the V gene TRBV4-3; 9 nucleotides agree with TRBD2. V gave up 2 bases and J gave up 14 bases; unmatched junction bases: 16. CDR3 length: 16 amino acids. Per germline, CDR1 LGHNA and CDR2 YSLEER. The CDR3 nucleotides read TGCGCCAGCAGCCAAAGCCTGATCGGGCGGGGGGGCTCGAAGTTCTTC. Translation: CASSQSLIGRGGSKFF.

The chain carries TRBV6-6 and TRBJ1-2, with 10 positions matching TRBD1. With V trimmed by 5 bases and J by 7 bases, 10 bases remained unmatched. The germline V gene has CDR1 MNHNY and CDR2 SVGAGI (reference sequence). The CDR3 is 15 residues long. The CDR3 loop reads CASSATGGRRSGYTF. CDR3 nucleotide sequence: TGTGCCAGCAGTGCGACAGGGGGCCGGAGATCTGGCTACACCTTC.

The gene calls are TRBV25-1 and TRBJ2-7; 8 nucleotides match TRBD1. The CDR3 has 12 residues. Trimming at V came to 7 bases and at J to 4 bases, leaving 3 bases not matched to a gene. Germline V gene lookup returns CDR1 MGHDK and CDR2 SYGVNS. The CDR3 loop is CASTDRVYEQYF. CDR3 DNA: TGTGCCAGCACGGACAGGGTGTACGAGCAGTACTTC.

The chain combines TRBV7-2 with TRBJ1-4; tentatively, D is TRBD1 (6 bases). Germline V gives CDR1 SGHTA, CDR2 FQGNSA. V was clipped by 5 bases and J by 7 bases, with 20 bases between them. CDR3 length equals 16 residues. CDR3 region: CASSPGGAGVGEKLFF. Written as DNA, the CDR3 is TGTGCCAGCAGCCCCGGGGGGGCGGGTGTTGGTGAAAAACTGTTTTTT.

This clone was seen only a few times. V usage is TRBV5-1 and J usage is TRBJ2-5; D is possibly TRBD1 (6 bases). Germline CDR1 is SGHRS and CDR2 is YFSETQ. This CDR3 comprises 16 residues. The V and J ends lost 4 bases and 2 bases respectively, with 18 bases between them. The CDR3 DNA reads as TGCGCCAGCAGCGTCTCACCGGGACAAGGACAAGAGACCCAGTACTTC. Translation: CASSVSPGQGQETQYF.

In its sample, this clone was seen a few times. The rearrangement uses TRBV11-2 and TRBJ2-5; 10 nucleotides align to TRBD2. Germline trimming cut 0 bases from V and 8 bases from J; bases unmatched to any gene: 6. This CDR3 spans 15 amino acids. Germline CDR1 SGHAT, CDR2 FQNNGV. The CDR3 loop reads CASSLDSGGAGTQYF. In nucleotides, the CDR3 is TGTGCCAGCAGCTTAGACAGCGGGGGGGCGGGAACCCAGTACTTC.

The chain links TRBV25-1 to TRBJ2-5; 10 bases fit TRBD1. Germline V gives CDR1 MGHDK, CDR2 SYGVNS. The junction had 8 bases not matched to a gene; V was cut back by 3 bases and J by 4 bases. The CDR3 covers 16 residues. The CDR3 reads CASSEGSGTGVETQYF. The CDR3 nucleotides are TGTGCCAGCAGTGAGGGGTCTGGGACAGGGGTAGAGACCCAGTACTTC.

This clone appeared a few times. V is TRBV5-6 and J is TRBJ2-7; TRBD1 matches 7 bases. Germline V gene lookup returns CDR1 SGHDT and CDR2 YYEEEE. V trimming: 2 bases; J trimming: 4 bases; junction bases outside the gene matches: 3. CDR3 length equals 13 residues. In DNA form, the CDR3 reads TGTGCCAGCAGCTTACAGACAGGGTACGAGCAGTACTTC. Translating it yields CASSLQTGYEQYF. Combining the CDR3 with reference TRBV5-6 and TRBJ2-7 gives the whole variable domain DAGVTQSPTHLIKTRGQQVTLRCSPKSGHDTVSWYQQALGQGPQFIFQYYEEEERQRGNFPDRFSGHQFPNYSSELNVNALLLGDSALYLCASSLQTGYEQYFGPGTRLTVT.

CDR3 region: CASSLEWGGPGELFF. In DNA, the CDR3 is TGCGCCAGCAGCTTGGAATGGGGGGGCCCCGGGGAGCTGTTTTTT. The V and J genes are TRBV5-1 and TRBJ2-2, with D perhaps TRBD2 (7 bases). Germline lookup yields CDR1 SGHRS and CDR2 YFSETQ. The CDR3 runs to 15 residues. V lost 0 bases to trimming and J lost 6 bases, with 12 bases between them.

This chain links TRBV6-4 with TRBJ2-2, with 8 bases matching TRBD1. Losses at the gene ends were 5 bases for V and 4 bases for J; bases not matched to a gene: 6. The CDR3 has 15 residues. Germline loops: CDR1 MRHNA, CDR2 SNTAGT. Written as DNA, the CDR3 is TGTGCCAGCAGTCCCCAGGGGGCGTCCACCGGGGAGCTGTTTTTT. Amino acids: CASSPQGASTGELFF.

The J gene is TRBJ2-7, the V gene TRBV6-5; TRBD1 matches at 9 bases. After removal of 6 bases from V and 3 bases from J, the junction contained 9 bases not matched to a gene. There are 15 residues in the CDR3. Germline V CDR1 and CDR2: MNHEY, SVGAGI. The CDR3 loop is CASSVSGTGNYEQYF. The DNA for the CDR3 is TGTGCCAGCAGCGTAAGCGGGACAGGGAACTACGAGCAGTACTTC.